The 27 T cell receptor beta chains below were found in one sample sequenced in a study of human versus mouse CDR3 diversity and MHC coevolution (dated by TCRdb to about 2017). Library method: the immunoSEQ multiplex PCR assay. TCRdb obtained this table from immuneACCESS and retained in-frame rearrangements with V and J assigned. These tables miss some clones; where compared with another copy, unresolved V genes account for less than half of the shortfall, and the remainder is unexplained. Recorded for this sample are about 77,000 clones; about nine tenths of them occurred a single time. Roughly 0.16% of the sample is in the top ten clones. The specimen was naive CD4+ T cells from blood. The sample's cell subset or site label, decoded: CD45RO-negative CD62L-positive naive CD4 T cells. The receptors come from a person aged 25 to 75 in good health.

The chain carries TRBV19 and TRBJ1-1, with 11 positions matching TRBD1. The CDR3 sequence is 16 residues long. CDR1 and CDR2 from the germline V gene are LNHDA and SQIVND (reference sequence). Trimming at V came to 6 bases and at J to 2 bases, leaving 8 bases not matched to a gene. CDR3 sequence: CASSMMGTGGNTEAFF. The DNA of the CDR3 is TGTGCCAGTAGCATGATGGGGACAGGGGGTAACACTGAAGCTTTCTTT. Combining the CDR3 with reference TRBV19 and TRBJ1-1 gives the whole variable domain DGGITQSPKYLFRKEGQNVTLSCEQNLNHDAMYWYRQDPGQGLRLIYYSQIVNDFQKGDIAEGYSVSREKKESFPLTVTSAQKNPTAFYLCASSMMGTGGNTEAFFGQGTRLTVV.

The sample holds one count of this clone. The chain has TRBV7-2 and TRBJ2-7, with TRBD1 matching over 8 bases. The CDR3 contains 16 residues. The germline V gene has CDR1 SGHTA and CDR2 FQGNSA. Trimming removed 5 bases from V and 2 bases from J; junction bases left unmatched: 11. The CDR3 sequence: CASSTERGQGTYEQYF. The CDR3 DNA reads as TGTGCCAGCAGCACTGAGCGAGGACAGGGTACCTACGAGCAGTACTTC.

V gene TRBV11-2 combines with J gene TRBJ2-5; tentatively, D is TRBD2 (5 bases). V lost 1 base, J lost 3 bases, and 9 bases lay in between. The CDR3 totals 14 residues. Germline-derived CDR1 and CDR2 are SGHAT and FQNNGV. The CDR3 sequence: CASSLVLAEETQYF. CDR3 coding DNA: TGTGCCAGCAGCTTAGTTCTAGCCGAAGAGACCCAGTACTTC.

V usage is TRBV28 and J usage is TRBJ2-3; weak D call: TRBD2 (5 bases). CDR3 size: 15 residues. V was shortened by 3 bases and J by 6 bases, with 16 bases between the two germline ends. Per germline, CDR1 MDHEN and CDR2 SYDVKM. This chain's CDR3 is CASSLKSGLRDTQYF. As DNA, the CDR3 is TGTGCCAGCAGTTTGAAGAGCGGTCTAAGGGATACGCAGTATTTT.

This clone showed up just once. This rearrangement joins TRBV30 to TRBJ1-1; 9 bases match TRBD1. The germline V gene encodes CDR1 GTSNPN and CDR2 SVGIG (reference sequence). V lost 5 bases, J lost 2 bases, and 6 bases stayed unmatched. This CDR3 is built from 14 residues. CDR3 DNA sequence: TGTGCCTGGCATTCGGGACAGGGTAACACTGAAGCTTTCTTT. Encoded protein: CAWHSGQGNTEAFF.

The sample holds a few counts of this clone. This sequence joins TRBV19 and TRBJ1-4, with TRBD1 identical over 9 bases. V lost 3 bases, J lost 9 bases, and 8 bases stayed unmatched. From germline, CDR1 is LNHDA and CDR2 SQIVND (reference sequence). CDR3 length equals 15 residues. The DNA of the CDR3 is TGTGCCAGTAGTATCGGGGGACAGGGCCAGAAAAAACTGTTTTTT. As protein: CASSIGGQGQKKLFF. Based on the CDR3 plus reference TRBV19 and TRBJ1-4, the full variable domain is DGGITQSPKYLFRKEGQNVTLSCEQNLNHDAMYWYRQDPGQGLRLIYYSQIVNDFQKGDIAEGYSVSREKKESFPLTVTSAQKNPTAFYLCASSIGGQGQKKLFFGSGTQLSVL.

The rearrangement uses TRBV27 and TRBJ2-1; 9 bases are a match to TRBD1. Germline CDR1 and CDR2: MNHEY and SMNVEV (reference sequence). The trim removed 9 bases at V and 4 bases at J, leaving 7 bases unmatched. The CDR3 runs 14 residues. The CDR3 here is CASHQQGAYNEQFF. Written as DNA, the CDR3 is TGTGCCAGTCACCAACAGGGGGCTTACAATGAGCAGTTCTTC.

The CDR3 spells CASYGGHTIYF. CDR3 DNA: TGCGCCAGCTACGGGGGTCACACCATATATTTT. The genes are TRBV10-2 and TRBJ1-3, with D perhaps TRBD1 (5 bases). The germline V gene encodes CDR1 WSHSY and CDR2 SAAADI. The CDR3 covers 11 residues. Trimming pared 8 bases from V and 8 bases from J, leaving 10 bases between.

V and J are TRBV5-6 and TRBJ1-3, with D possibly being TRBD1 (5 bases). The germline gives CDR1 SGHDT, CDR2 YYEEEE. CDR3 length: 16 amino acids. The ends were cut back, 4 bases at V and 0 bases at J, with 14 bases in the middle. The CDR3 nucleotides read TGTGCCAGCAGCAACGGCCCAGGGATCTCTGGAAACACCATATATTTT. Residues: CASSNGPGISGNTIYF.

The chain recombines TRBV19 with TRBJ1-2, with D possibly being TRBD1 (6 bases). CDR1 LNHDA and CDR2 SQIVND come from the germline V gene (reference sequence). V was pared by 3 bases and J by 2 bases, with 16 bases between. This CDR3 contains 16 residues. CDR3 nucleotides: TGTGCCAGTAGTATGGCTGTTGGGGGCGCGAACTATGGCTACACCTTC. Protein: CASSMAVGGANYGYTF.

As to this clone: Other DNA variants within this sample encode the same CDR3. The chain employs TRBV10-3 and TRBJ2-5; TRBD2 matches 8 bases. Looked up from germline, CDR1 is ENHRY and CDR2 is SYGVKD. J was trimmed by 3 bases and V by 4 bases; bases with no gene match: 1. The CDR3 has 13 residues. The CDR3 region is CAISGAGEETQYF. The CDR3 DNA is TGTGCCATCAGTGGAGCGGGAGAAGAGACCCAGTACTTC.

The chain is built from TRBV4-2 and TRBJ2-3, with 9 bases that match TRBD2. Germline assignment: CDR1 LGHNA and CDR2 YNFKEQ. J gave up 7 bases and V 0 bases, and 8 bases lay outside the gene matches. The CDR3 is 16 amino acids. The CDR3 DNA reads TGTGCCAGCAGCCAAGAGCCCAGCGGGGGGTTGAATACGCAGTATTTT. It yields the protein CASSQEPSGGLNTQYF.

The rearrangement links TRBV13 to TRBJ1-4, with TRBD1 identical over 12 bases. After removal of 4 bases from V and 7 bases from J, the junction contained 19 bases not matched to a gene. Germline V lookup: CDR1 PRHDT, CDR2 FYEKMQ (reference sequence). The CDR3 length is 20 residues. The CDR3, as DNA: TGTGCCAGCAGCTCTACCACCGGGACAGGGGGCGCGAGGAGGGGTGAAAAACTGTTTTTT. It translates to CASSSTTGTGGARRGEKLFF.

The chain has TRBV23-1 and TRBJ1-2; a weak D match, TRBD1 (6 bases). TRBV23-1 is marked as an open reading frame, function uncertain. Deletions cut 2 bases from V and 2 bases from J, with 9 bases between. The CDR3 consists of 14 residues. In DNA form, the CDR3 reads TGCGCCAGCAGTCAAAAGGGACACAACTATGGCTACACCTTC. It translates to CASSQKGHNYGYTF.

The V gene is TRBV2, the J gene TRBJ2-7; D gene unclear. This CDR3 region has 14 residues. With 1 base removed from V and 5 bases from J, the gap between germline ends came to 12 bases. Looked up from germline, CDR1 is SNHLY and CDR2 is FYNNEI. The CDR3 here is CASSEGWQNDEQYF. DNA of the CDR3: TGTGCCAGCAGTGAAGGGTGGCAAAACGACGAGCAGTACTTC.

The chain links TRBV6-1 to TRBJ1-2, with D unresolved. The CDR3 covers 13 residues. Germline loops: CDR1 MNHNS, CDR2 SASEGT. The ends were cut back, 8 bases at V and 6 bases at J, with 16 bases in the middle. CDR3 sequence (DNA): TGTGCCAGCCTACCGATAAACTTAGATGGCTACACCTTC. Residues: CASLPINLDGYTF.

V and J are TRBV5-6 and TRBJ1-5, with 10 nucleotides matching TRBD1. The CDR3 is made up of 14 amino acids. Trimming cost V 2 bases and J 6 bases; bases outside gene matches: 2. Germline V gene sequence: CDR1 SGHDT, CDR2 YYEEEE. The CDR3 bases are TGTGCCAGCAGCTTAGGACAGGGGGGTCAGCCCCAGCATTTT. It yields the protein CASSLGQGGQPQHF.

V usage is TRBV5-1 and J usage is TRBJ1-5; possibly TRBD1 for D (6 bases). Germline V gene lookup returns CDR1 SGHRS and CDR2 YFSETQ. Trimming removed 4 bases from V and 0 bases from J, with 11 bases in between. The CDR3 contains 15 residues. The CDR3 protein is CASSLGTSSNQPQHF. CDR3 in DNA: TGCGCCAGCAGCCTGGGGACATCTAGCAATCAGCCCCAGCATTTT.

The genes are TRBV7-7 and TRBJ2-5; possibly TRBD1 for D (5 bases). From germline, CDR1 is SSHAT and CDR2 FNYEAQ (reference sequence). CDR3 length equals 15 residues. Between the trimmed V and J ends, which lost 0 bases and 5 bases, there was a span of 13 bases. CDR3 coding DNA: TGTGCCAGCAGCTTAGCATTGGCAGGGCGGGAGACCCAGTACTTC. Translating it yields CASSLALAGRETQYF.

CDR3 nucleotide sequence: TGTGCCAGCTCACCGTCTCCCGTTGGGGAGGGGGAGCAGTACTTC. Amino acids: CASSPSPVGEGEQYF. The genes are TRBV18 and TRBJ2-7; 7 nucleotides match TRBD2. There are 15 residues in the CDR3. J was trimmed by 7 bases and V by 3 bases; bases with no gene match: 12. Germline CDR1 reads KGHSH; CDR2 reads LQKENI.

Concerning this clone itself: Likely a read error: the CDR3 ends without its conserved phenylalanine or tryptophan. The chain links TRBV2 to TRBJ2-7; 9 bases fit TRBD1. CDR3 size: 15 residues. The ends lost 6 bases at V and 4 bases at J; junction bases unmatched: 10. CDR1 SNHLY and CDR2 FYNNEI come from the germline V gene. CDR3 DNA: TGTGCCAGCAGGACCGGGACAGGGAGTTTGTACGAGCAGTACCTC. It translates to CASRTGTGSLYEQYL.

This clone was found a few times. This chain links TRBV2 with TRBJ1-4; D gene ambiguous. Per the germline V gene, CDR1 is SNHLY and CDR2 is FYNNEI. The CDR3 runs 11 residues. V was cut by 7 bases and J by 10 bases, with 10 bases left in between. The DNA for the CDR3 is TGTGCCAGCATAGATCCGAGAAAACTGTTTTTT. Protein sequence: CASIDPRKLFF. Full variable domain (remainder filled in from reference TRBV2 and TRBJ1-4): EPEVTQTPSHQVTQMGQEVILRCVPISNHLYFYWYRQILGQKVEFLVSFYNNEISEKSEIFDDQFSVERPDGSNFTLKIRSTKLEDSAMYFCASIDPRKLFFGSGTQLSVL.

The rearrangement links TRBV30 to TRBJ1-2; 7 bases are shared with TRBD1. This CDR3 is built from 17 residues. The V gene end was trimmed by 4 bases and the J gene end by 0 bases; junction bases not matched to a gene: 14. Germline V gives CDR1 GTSNPN, CDR2 SVGIG (reference sequence). The CDR3 loop reads CAWNPRTGFMTNYGYTF. In DNA form, the CDR3 reads TGTGCCTGGAACCCCCGGACAGGATTTATGACTAACTATGGCTACACCTTC.

The chain joins TRBV6-5 to TRBJ2-1, with D possibly TRBD1 on 5 matching bases. Per germline, CDR1 MNHEY and CDR2 SVGAGI. This CDR3 comprises 13 residues. Trimming stripped 6 bases from V and 8 bases from J, with 14 bases between. This CDR3 reads CASRPTGFDEQFF. DNA of the CDR3: TGTGCCAGCAGGCCCACAGGATTCGATGAGCAGTTCTTC.

The chain carries TRBV5-1 and TRBJ2-2; TRBD1 matches 7 bases. CDR1 and CDR2 (germline): SGHRS, YFSETQ. Unmatched junction bases numbered 8, after V lost 3 bases and J lost 0 bases. This CDR3 spans 17 amino acids. The CDR3 reads CASSWSTGVANTGELFF. The CDR3 DNA sequence: TGCGCCAGCAGCTGGAGTACAGGGGTGGCGAACACCGGGGAGCTGTTTTTT.

This chain connects TRBV7-6 to TRBJ2-1; TRBD1 matches at 10 bases. The CDR3 covers 13 residues. With 6 bases clipped from V and 9 bases from J, the junction kept 5 bases outside the gene matches. Germline V gene data show CDR1 as SGHVS and CDR2 as FNYEAQ. For the CDR3, the DNA is TGTGCCAGCAGTTGGGACAGGGGAGGTGAGCAGTTCTTC. Its protein product is CASSWDRGGEQFF.

This chain joins TRBV28 and TRBJ2-1; 9 nucleotides line up with TRBD1. V gave up 6 bases and J gave up 2 bases; unmatched junction bases: 8. CDR3 size: 16 residues. CDR1 and CDR2 from the germline V gene are MDHEN and SYDVKM. The CDR3 here is CASSRLDRGPYNEQFF. The DNA for the CDR3 is TGTGCCAGCAGCCGGTTGGACAGGGGTCCCTACAATGAGCAGTTCTTC. The full variable domain, completed using reference TRBV28 and TRBJ2-1, is DVKVTQSSRYLVKRTGEKVFLECVQDMDHENMFWYRQDPGLGLRLIYFSYDVKMKEKGDIPEGYSVSREKKERFSLILESASTNQTSMYLCASSRLDRGPYNEQFFGPGTRLTVL.